This T cell receptor (beta chain) appears in the sequencing data of a study of T-cell reconstitution after alpha-beta-depleted transplantation in children. As it was prepared, the TCRbeta library received unique molecular identifiers. TCRdb recomputed calls from the PCR reads with MiXCR, one row per CDR3 protein. The sample includes about 980,000 distinct CDR3 sequences, about 30% seen only once; the top ten take about 28%. The CDR3 covers 13 residues. CDR1 is SGHAT, CDR2 FQNNGV, per germline. V lost 2 bases and J lost 10; bases outside the gene matches: 3. This clonotype was detected a few times. Antigen: not known. Whole-study findings and limits: Diversity of TCRbeta at day 60 was high in some patients, arising from surviving recipient T cells and thymic progenitors. Fresh T-cell production supplied most of the T-cell counts and diversity seen one year after transplant.

This material consisted of PBMCs, mostly from graft donor cells, taken 360 days after TCRalphabeta/CD19-depleted stem cell transplant. This sequence joins TRBV11-2 and TRBJ2-1; TRBD2 matches 9 bases. The clonotype was recovered from a boy under two years old who had a stem cell transplant for SCID, so the T cells may come from the graft donor. The CDR3 region is CASSLWGLAEQFF. The CDR3 DNA reads TGTGCCAGCAGCTTATGGGGACTAGCAGAGCAGTTCTTC.